Sequencing of this T cell receptor beta chain was carried out in a study of cytomegalovirus exposure and HLA in healthy donors. CDR1 and CDR2 from the germline V gene are MNHEY and SVGAGI. The CDR3 loop spans 13 amino acids. V lost 6 bases and J lost 4; bases outside the gene matches: 5. The PCR had 60 Vbeta and 13 Jbeta primers. This table comes from immunoSEQ multiplex PCR, and its TCRdb copy is limited to in-frame clones, with some not included. The sample comprises over 95,000 clones, around 73% of which are singletons, and around 5.8% rests with the top ten. This sequence originates from a woman in her 30s in good health and CMV-seropositive. The sample comprised PBMCs. V usage is TRBV6-5 and J usage is TRBJ1-1; 7 nucleotides align to TRBD1. CDR3 sequence reads: CASSLGQSTEAFF. The CDR3 nucleotides are TGTGCCAGCAGCCTGGGACAGAGCACTGAAGCTTTCTTT.